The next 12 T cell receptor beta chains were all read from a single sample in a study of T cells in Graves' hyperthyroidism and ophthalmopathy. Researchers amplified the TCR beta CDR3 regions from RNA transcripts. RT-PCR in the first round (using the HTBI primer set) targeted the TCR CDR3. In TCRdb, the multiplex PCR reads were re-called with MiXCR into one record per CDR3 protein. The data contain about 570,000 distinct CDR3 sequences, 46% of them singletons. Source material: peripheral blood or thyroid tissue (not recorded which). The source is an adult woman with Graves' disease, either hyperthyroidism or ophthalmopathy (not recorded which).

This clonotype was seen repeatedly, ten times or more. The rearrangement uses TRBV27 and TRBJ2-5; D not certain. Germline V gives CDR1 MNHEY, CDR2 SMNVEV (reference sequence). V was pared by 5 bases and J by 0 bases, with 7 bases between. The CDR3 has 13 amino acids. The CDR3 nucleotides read TGTGCCAGCAGTCGTTACTACCAAGAGACCCAGTACTTC. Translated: CASSRYYQETQYF.

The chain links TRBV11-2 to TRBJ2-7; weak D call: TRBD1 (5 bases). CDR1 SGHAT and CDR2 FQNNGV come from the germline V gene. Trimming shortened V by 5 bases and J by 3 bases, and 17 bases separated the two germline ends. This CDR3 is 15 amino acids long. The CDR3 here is CASSLYQGTFYEQYF. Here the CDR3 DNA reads TGTGCCAGCAGCCTCTATCAGGGAACATTCTACGAGCAGTACTTC.

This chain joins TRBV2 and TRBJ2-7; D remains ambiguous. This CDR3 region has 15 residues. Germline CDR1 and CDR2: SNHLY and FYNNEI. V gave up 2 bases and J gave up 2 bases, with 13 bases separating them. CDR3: CASSEWGAETYEQYF. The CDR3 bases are TGTGCCAGCAGTGAATGGGGTGCTGAAACCTACGAGCAGTACTTC.

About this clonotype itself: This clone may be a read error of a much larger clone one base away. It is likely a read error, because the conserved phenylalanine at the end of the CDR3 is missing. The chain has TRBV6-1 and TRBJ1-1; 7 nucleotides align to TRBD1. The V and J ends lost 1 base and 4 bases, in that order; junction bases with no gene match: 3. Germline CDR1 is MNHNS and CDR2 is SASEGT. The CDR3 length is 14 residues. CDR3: CASSEGAGGTEAFS. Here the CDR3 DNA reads TGTGCCAGCAGTGAAGGGGCAGGGGGCACTGAAGCTTTCTCT.

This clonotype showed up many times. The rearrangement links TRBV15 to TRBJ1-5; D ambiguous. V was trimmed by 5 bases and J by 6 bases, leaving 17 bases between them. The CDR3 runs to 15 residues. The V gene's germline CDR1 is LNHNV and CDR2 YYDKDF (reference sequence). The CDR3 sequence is CATSVWTTISQPQHF. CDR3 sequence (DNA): TGTGCCACCAGCGTTTGGACTACGATAAGTCAGCCCCAGCATTTT.

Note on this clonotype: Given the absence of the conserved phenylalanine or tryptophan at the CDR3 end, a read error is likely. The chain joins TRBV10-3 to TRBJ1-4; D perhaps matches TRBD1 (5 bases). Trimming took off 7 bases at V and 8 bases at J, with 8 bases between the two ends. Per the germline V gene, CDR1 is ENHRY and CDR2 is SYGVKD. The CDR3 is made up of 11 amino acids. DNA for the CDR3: TGTGCCATCATGAGACAGGAAAAACTGTTTCTT. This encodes CAIMRQEKLFL.

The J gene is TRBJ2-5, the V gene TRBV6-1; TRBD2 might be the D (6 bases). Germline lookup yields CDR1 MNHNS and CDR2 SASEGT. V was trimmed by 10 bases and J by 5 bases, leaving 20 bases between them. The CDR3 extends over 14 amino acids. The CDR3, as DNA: TGTGCCACCTCGGGTAGCGGATGGTGGGAGACCCAGTACTTC. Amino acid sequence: CATSGSGWWETQYF.

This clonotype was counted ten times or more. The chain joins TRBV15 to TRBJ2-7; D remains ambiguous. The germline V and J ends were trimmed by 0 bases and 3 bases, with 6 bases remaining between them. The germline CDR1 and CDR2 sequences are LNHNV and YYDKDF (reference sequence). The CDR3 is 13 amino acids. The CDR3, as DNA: TGTGCCACCAGCAGAGACATCCTCTACGAGCAGTACTTC. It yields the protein CATSRDILYEQYF. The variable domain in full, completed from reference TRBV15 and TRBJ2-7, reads DAMVIQNPRYQVTQFGKPVTLSCSQTLNHNVMYWYQQKSSQAPKLLFHYYDKDFNNEADTPDNFQSRRPNTSFCFLDIRSPGLGDTAMYLCATSRDILYEQYFGPGTRLTVT.

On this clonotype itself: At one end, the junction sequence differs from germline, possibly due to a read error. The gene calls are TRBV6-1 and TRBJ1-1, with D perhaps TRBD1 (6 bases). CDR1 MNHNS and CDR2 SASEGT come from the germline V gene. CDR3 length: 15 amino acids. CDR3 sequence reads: CASSETDSWNTKAFF. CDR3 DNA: TGTGCCAGCAGTGAGACGGACAGCTGGAACACTAAAGCTTTCTTT.

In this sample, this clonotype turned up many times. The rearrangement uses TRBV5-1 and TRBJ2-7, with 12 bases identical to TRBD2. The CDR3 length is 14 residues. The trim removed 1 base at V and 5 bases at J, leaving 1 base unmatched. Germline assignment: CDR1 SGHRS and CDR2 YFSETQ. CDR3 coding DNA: TGCGCCAGCAGCTTGCTAGCGGGAGGGAACGAGCAGTACTTC. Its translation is CASSLLAGGNEQYF.

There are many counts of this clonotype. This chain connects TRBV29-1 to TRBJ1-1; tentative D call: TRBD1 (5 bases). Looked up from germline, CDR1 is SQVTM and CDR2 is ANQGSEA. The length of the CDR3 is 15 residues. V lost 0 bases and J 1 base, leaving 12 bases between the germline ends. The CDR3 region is CSVEEGGEPNTEAFF. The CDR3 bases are TGCAGCGTTGAAGAGGGGGGAGAACCGAACACTGAAGCTTTCTTT.

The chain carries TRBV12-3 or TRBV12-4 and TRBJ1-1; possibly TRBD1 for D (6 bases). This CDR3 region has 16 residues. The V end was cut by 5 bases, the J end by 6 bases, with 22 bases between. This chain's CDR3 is CASSQNRDSLRSEAFF. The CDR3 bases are TGTGCCAGCAGTCAAAACAGGGATTCTTTGCGATCTGAAGCTTTCTTT.